This T cell receptor (beta chain) was sequenced during a study of cytomegalovirus exposure and HLA in healthy donors. Findings and caveats of the study: In vitro assays verified that a few CMV-associated chains recognized CMV antigens specifically. Some public TCRs appeared in many individuals, while most sequences were rare. Altogether, around 160 TCR beta chains were recorded as cytomegalovirus-associated.

CDR1 and CDR2 (germline): MDHEN, SYDVKM. V lost 5 bases and J lost 1, with 8 bases in between. This CDR3 has 13 amino acids. Using immunoSEQ multiplex PCR, the repertoire was profiled, and TCRdb retains in-frame clones only, with some absent. The data show about 250,000 clones, with roughly 90% seen just once and more than 10% held by the top ten. The donors were in the 120-subject validation cohort, distinct from the 666-subject first cohort. This clone came up many times. Its antigen is not identified. Sequenced: PBMCs. The chain links TRBV28 to TRBJ1-1, with unresolved D. This receptor was taken from a man younger than 30 in good health and CMV-seropositive. In DNA form, the CDR3 reads TGTGCCAGCAGTCATAGGTCGAACACTGAAGCTTTCTTT. Protein sequence: CASSHRSNTEAFF.